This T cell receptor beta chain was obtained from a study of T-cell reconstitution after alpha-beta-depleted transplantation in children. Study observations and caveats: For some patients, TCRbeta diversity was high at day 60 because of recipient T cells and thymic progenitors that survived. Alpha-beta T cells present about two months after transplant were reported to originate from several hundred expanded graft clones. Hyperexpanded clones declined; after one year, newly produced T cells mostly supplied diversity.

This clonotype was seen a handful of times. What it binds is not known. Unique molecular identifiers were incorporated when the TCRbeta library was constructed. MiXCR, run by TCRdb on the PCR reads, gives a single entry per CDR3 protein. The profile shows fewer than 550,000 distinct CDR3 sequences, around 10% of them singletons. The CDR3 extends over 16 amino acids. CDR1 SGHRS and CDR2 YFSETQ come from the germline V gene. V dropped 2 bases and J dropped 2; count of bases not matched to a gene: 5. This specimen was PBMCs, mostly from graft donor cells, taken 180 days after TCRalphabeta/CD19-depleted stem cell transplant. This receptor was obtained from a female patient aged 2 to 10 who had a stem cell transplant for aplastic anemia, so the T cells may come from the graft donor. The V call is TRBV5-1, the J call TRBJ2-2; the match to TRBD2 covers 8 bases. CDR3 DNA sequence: TGCGCCAGCAGCTTTGGCGGGAGGACTAACACCGGGGAGCTGTTTTTT. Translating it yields CASSFGGRTNTGELFF.